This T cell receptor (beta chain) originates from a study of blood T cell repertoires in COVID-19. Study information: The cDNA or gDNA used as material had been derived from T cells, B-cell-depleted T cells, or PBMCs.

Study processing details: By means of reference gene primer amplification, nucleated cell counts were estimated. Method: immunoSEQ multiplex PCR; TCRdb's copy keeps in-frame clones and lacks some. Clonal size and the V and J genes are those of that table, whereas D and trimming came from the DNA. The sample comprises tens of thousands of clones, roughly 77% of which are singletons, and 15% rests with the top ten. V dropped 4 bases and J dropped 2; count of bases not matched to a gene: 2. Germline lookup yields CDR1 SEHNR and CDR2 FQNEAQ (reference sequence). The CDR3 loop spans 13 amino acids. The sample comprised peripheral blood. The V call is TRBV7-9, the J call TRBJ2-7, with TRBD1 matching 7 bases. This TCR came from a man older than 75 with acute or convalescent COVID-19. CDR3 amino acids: CASSSGQPYEQYF. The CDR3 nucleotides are TGTGCCAGCAGCTCGGGACAGCCCTACGAGCAGTACTTC.